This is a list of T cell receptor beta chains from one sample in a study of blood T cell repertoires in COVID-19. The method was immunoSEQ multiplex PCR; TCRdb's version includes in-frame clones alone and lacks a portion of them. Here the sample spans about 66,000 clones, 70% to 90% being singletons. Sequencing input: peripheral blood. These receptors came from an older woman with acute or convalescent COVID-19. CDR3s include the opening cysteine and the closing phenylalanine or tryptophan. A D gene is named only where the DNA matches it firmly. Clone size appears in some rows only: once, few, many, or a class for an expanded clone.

CDR3nt: TGTGCCAGCAGCCCAGGGACAGGGATGAACACCGGGGAGTTGTTTTTT
CDR3aa: CASSPGTGMNTGELFF
v_gene: TRBV5-4
abundance: .
len: 16
j_gene: TRBJ2-2
d_gene: TRBD1

CDR3nt: TGTGCCAGCAGCTTTCGGAATTCACCCCTCCACTTT
CDR3aa: CASSFRNSPLHF
v_gene: TRBV7-8
abundance: .
len: 12
j_gene: TRBJ1-6
d_gene: .

CDR3nt: TGCAGCGTTGACAGGGGGATTAACAATGAGCAGTTCTTC
CDR3aa: CSVDRGINNEQFF
v_gene: TRBV29-1
abundance: once
len: 13
j_gene: TRBJ2-1
d_gene: TRBD1

CDR3nt: TGCAGCGTGACCCAAGGACAGGGCTTTAGATACACTGAAGCTTTCTTT
CDR3aa: CSVTQGQGFRYTEAFF
v_gene: TRBV29-1
abundance: .
len: 16
j_gene: TRBJ1-1
d_gene: TRBD1

CDR3nt: TGTGCCAGCAGACCCCGAACAGGGAACAACGAGCAGTACTTC
CDR3aa: CASRPRTGNNEQYF
v_gene: TRBV2
abundance: .
len: 14
j_gene: TRBJ2-7
d_gene: .

CDR3nt: TGTGCCAGCAGCTTAGCGCTGGGGCGCCTGACTAACTATGGCTACACCTTC
CDR3aa: CASSLALGRLTNYGYTF
v_gene: TRBV7-2
abundance: .
len: 17
j_gene: TRBJ1-2
d_gene: .

CDR3nt: TGTGCCACCAGTGAGGGACAGGGGAGGTTTGAAAAACTGTTTTTT
CDR3aa: CATSEGQGRFEKLFF
v_gene: TRBV24-1
abundance: .
len: 15
j_gene: TRBJ1-4
d_gene: TRBD1

CDR3nt: TGTGCCAGCAGGCCTGAGGCCAGGGGGCTGGGCTACACCTTC
CDR3aa: CASRPEARGLGYTF
v_gene: TRBV7-9
abundance: .
len: 14
j_gene: TRBJ1-2
d_gene: TRBD1

CDR3nt: TGTGCCAGCAGTTCCCAGCAGGTGGGGCCTGAAGCTTTCTTT
CDR3aa: CASSSQQVGPEAFF
v_gene: TRBV28
abundance: .
len: 14
j_gene: TRBJ1-1
d_gene: .

CDR3nt: TGTGCCAGCAGCCCAACAGCAGGGGGCGCCTCTGGAAACACCATATATTTT
CDR3aa: CASSPTAGGASGNTIYF
v_gene: TRBV9
abundance: once
len: 17
j_gene: TRBJ1-3
d_gene: TRBD1

CDR3nt: TGTGCCAGCAGTGAAGACAGGGTGAACACCGGGGAGCTGTTTTTT
CDR3aa: CASSEDRVNTGELFF
v_gene: TRBV6-1
abundance: .
len: 15
j_gene: TRBJ2-2
d_gene: .

CDR3nt: TGTGCCAGTAGTATAGGGGGACTAGCCAACATTCAGTACTTC
CDR3aa: CASSIGGLANIQYF
v_gene: TRBV19
abundance: .
len: 14
j_gene: TRBJ2-4
d_gene: TRBD2

CDR3nt: TGTGCCAGCAGCTTAGGAACAGGAGTGGCTGGCTACACCTTC
CDR3aa: CASSLGTGVAGYTF
v_gene: TRBV7-9
abundance: once
len: 14
j_gene: TRBJ1-2
d_gene: .

CDR3nt: TGCGCCAGCAGCCCTTTTGGGAACGCACTCGGACAGGGCCACTATGGCTACACCTTC
CDR3aa: CASSPFGNALGQGHYGYTF
v_gene: TRBV4-1
abundance: .
len: 19
j_gene: TRBJ1-2
d_gene: TRBD1

CDR3nt: TGTGCCTGGAGTGACATAACAGGGGCCGTATCACCCCTCCACTTT
CDR3aa: CAWSDITGAVSPLHF
v_gene: TRBV30
abundance: few
len: 15
j_gene: TRBJ1-6
d_gene: TRBD1

CDR3nt: TGTGCCAGCAGCCTGGACAGGATTAACTATGGCTACACCTTC
CDR3aa: CASSLDRINYGYTF
v_gene: TRBV28
abundance: .
len: 14
j_gene: TRBJ1-2
d_gene: TRBD1

CDR3nt: TGTGCCAGCAGCTTAGGCGGCACCCCCTATGGCTACACCTTC
CDR3aa: CASSLGGTPYGYTF
v_gene: TRBV7-2
abundance: .
len: 14
j_gene: TRBJ1-2
d_gene: .

CDR3nt: TGTGCCAGCTCACTGTCTCTAGGGGGTGAAGAGCAGTACTTC
CDR3aa: CASSLSLGGEEQYF
v_gene: TRBV18
abundance: .
len: 14
j_gene: TRBJ2-7
d_gene: .

CDR3nt: TGCGCCAGCAGCCAACGGACAGTCTCTGGAAACACCATATATTTT
CDR3aa: CASSQRTVSGNTIYF
v_gene: TRBV5-1
abundance: .
len: 15
j_gene: TRBJ1-3
d_gene: .

CDR3nt: TGTGCCAGCAGTAAATCGGGACTTGGCTACACCTTC
CDR3aa: CASSKSGLGYTF
v_gene: TRBV28
abundance: once
len: 12
j_gene: TRBJ1-2
d_gene: .

CDR3nt: TGTGCCAGCAGCGTAGTAATTCCTACCTACGAGCAGTACTTC
CDR3aa: CASSVVIPTYEQYF
v_gene: TRBV9
abundance: .
len: 14
j_gene: TRBJ2-7
d_gene: .

CDR3nt: TGTGCCAGCAGCCCCTTGTCGCAGCGGGACAGGGATGATGGCTACACCTTC
CDR3aa: CASSPLSQRDRDDGYTF
v_gene: TRBV5-4
abundance: .
len: 17
j_gene: TRBJ1-2
d_gene: TRBD1

CDR3nt: TGTGCCAGCAGCTTCGACAGGGCAGGAGATGGCTACACCTTC
CDR3aa: CASSFDRAGDGYTF
v_gene: TRBV28
abundance: .
len: 14
j_gene: TRBJ1-2
d_gene: TRBD1

CDR3nt: TGTGCCAGCAGACTGACAGGAATGGGATCACCCCTCCACTTT
CDR3aa: CASRLTGMGSPLHF
v_gene: TRBV7-2
abundance: .
len: 14
j_gene: TRBJ1-6
d_gene: .